The 16 T cell receptor beta chains given below trace back to one sample, sequenced in a study of beta chain features in type 1 diabetes. These receptors' targets are unknown. Expressed TCRB transcripts were sequenced after all isolated RNA was converted to cDNA. Some clones are missing from TCRdb's copy, which holds only in-frame ones; the method was immunoSEQ multiplex PCR. The sample holds around 150,000 clones; about 9.3% are singletons and the top ten take approximately 0.5%. General study results and limits: For Type 1 diabetes patients, all four CD4+ subsets carried TCRB CDR3s that were moderately but significantly shorter.

The sample consisted of central memory CD4+ T cells from blood. These receptors originate from a man aged 30-40 years with type 1 diabetes.

The chain is built from TRBV9 and TRBJ2-1, with D maybe TRBD2 (5 bases). Germline V gene lookup returns CDR1 SGDLS and CDR2 YYNGEE. V shed 3 bases and J shed 0 bases, with 10 bases lying between them. This CDR3 has 15 amino acids. The DNA for the CDR3 is TGTGCCAGCAGCGGGACTGAGAGCTCCTACAATGAGCAGTTCTTC. Translated, it gives CASSGTESSYNEQFF. The entire variable domain, with the rest obtained from reference TRBV9 and TRBJ2-1, is as follows: DSGVTQTPKHLITATGQRVTLRCSPRSGDLSVYWYQQSLDQGLQFLIQYYNGEERAKGNILERFSAQQFPDLHSELNLSSLELGDSALYFCASSGTESSYNEQFFGPGTRLTVL.

The chain joins TRBV28 to TRBJ2-7; 10 nucleotides match TRBD2. The V gene's germline CDR1 is MDHEN and CDR2 SYDVKM. CDR3 length: 17 residues. Germline trimming cut 4 bases from V and 3 bases from J; bases unmatched to any gene: 12. The chain's CDR3 is CASSSPLSGTSVYEQYF. For the CDR3, the DNA is TGTGCCAGCAGTTCACCCCTTTCCGGGACTAGCGTCTACGAGCAGTACTTC.

This chain joins TRBV28 and TRBJ2-7; 7 bases map to TRBD1. The CDR3 has 14 amino acids. V gave up 5 bases and J gave up 2 bases; unmatched junction bases: 6. The germline CDR1 and CDR2 sequences are MDHEN and SYDVKM. The DNA for the CDR3 is TGTGCCAGCAGTATAGGACAGGAAACCTACGAGCAGTACTTC. Protein: CASSIGQETYEQYF.

This rearrangement joins TRBV15 to TRBJ2-1; D is unclear. Between the trimmed V and J ends, which lost 0 bases and 8 bases, there was a span of 14 bases. Germline V lookup: CDR1 LNHNV, CDR2 YYDKDF (reference sequence). The CDR3 consists of 15 residues. The DNA for the CDR3 is TGTGCCACCAGCAGAGACCCCAGTACAGACGATGAGCAGTTCTTC. It translates to CATSRDPSTDDEQFF.

This clone was found a few times. The rearrangement links TRBV7-2 to TRBJ1-5, with 8 nucleotides matching TRBD1. The CDR3 is 15 amino acids. J gave up 2 bases and V 5 bases, and 5 bases lay outside the gene matches. Germline CDR1 is SGHTA and CDR2 is FQGNSA. The CDR3 loop reads CASSGSTGGNQPQHF. As DNA, the CDR3 is TGTGCCAGCAGCGGGTCGACAGGGGGCAATCAGCCCCAGCATTTT.

This chain joins TRBV28 and TRBJ1-1; 7 nucleotides line up with TRBD1. The CDR3 is made up of 13 amino acids. Germline V lookup: CDR1 MDHEN, CDR2 SYDVKM. V lost 9 bases to trimming and J lost 4 bases; unmatched junction nucleotides: 8. The CDR3 spells CASERGQFTEAFF. As DNA, the CDR3 is TGTGCCAGTGAGAGGGGGCAATTCACTGAAGCTTTCTTT.

The J gene is TRBJ1-1, the V gene TRBV11-2, with D perhaps TRBD1 (6 bases). CDR1 SGHAT and CDR2 FQNNGV come from the germline V gene. This CDR3 has 16 residues. The V gene lost 6 bases and the J gene lost 0 bases, with 17 bases spanning the gap. The DNA of the CDR3 is TGTGCCAGCAGGCCTAGGGGGGGAGTGGTGAACACTGAAGCTTTCTTT. This encodes CASRPRGGVVNTEAFF.

The chain carries TRBV6-6 and TRBJ2-6, with a possible D match to TRBD2 (5 bases). The CDR3 extends over 13 amino acids. V lost 7 bases, J lost 8 bases, and 12 bases lay in between. CDR1 and CDR2 (germline): MNHNY, SVGAGI (reference sequence). The CDR3 DNA is TGTGCCAGCACCGATACTAGTACCAACGTCCTGACTTTC. As protein: CASTDTSTNVLTF.

This clone was counted between two and nine times. The CDR3 loop reads CASSYPGEGYEQYF. CDR3 in DNA: TGTGCCAGCAGTTACCCAGGGGAGGGCTACGAGCAGTACTTC. The chain links TRBV6-6 to TRBJ2-7; weak D call: TRBD2 (7 bases). The V end lost 2 bases, the J end lost 3 bases, and 11 bases lay between the germline ends. This CDR3 spans 14 amino acids. Looked up from germline, CDR1 is MNHNY and CDR2 is SVGAGI (reference sequence).

This clone has just a few counts. V gene TRBV7-9 combines with J gene TRBJ2-6; D may be TRBD1 (7 bases). CDR3 length equals 15 residues. Trimming left V 5 bases short and J 0 bases short, with 8 bases between. CDR1 is SEHNR and CDR2 is FQNEAQ in the germline V gene (reference sequence). As DNA, the CDR3 is TGTGCCAGCAGCCAGGGGGGCTCTGGGGCCAACGTCCTGACTTTC. This codes for CASSQGGSGANVLTF.

V and J are TRBV28 and TRBJ1-2; D ambiguous. The CDR3 has 13 amino acids. V was pared by 10 bases and J by 0 bases, with 12 bases between. Germline CDR1 reads MDHEN; CDR2 reads SYDVKM. For the CDR3, the DNA is TGTGCCACCGCGGCCTTAGCTAACTATGGCTACACCTTC. It translates to CATAALANYGYTF.

The V gene is TRBV5-4, the J gene TRBJ2-2; 7 positions agree with TRBD1. After removal of 5 bases from V and 0 bases from J, the junction contained 4 bases not matched to a gene. Germline V gives CDR1 SGHNT, CDR2 YYREEE (reference sequence). This CDR3 has 15 amino acids. CDR3 DNA sequence: TGTGCCAGCAGTGGGGACAGAACGAACACCGGGGAGCTGTTTTTT. Translated: CASSGDRTNTGELFF.

A few counts support this clone. The chain recombines TRBV6-5 with TRBJ1-5, with a weak D call TRBD1 (6 bases). The CDR3 sequence is 14 residues long. Per the germline V gene, CDR1 is MNHEY and CDR2 is SVGAGI. The V end lost 7 bases, the J end lost 5 bases, and 15 bases lay between the germline ends. The CDR3 region is CASTGQNNYQPQHF. The DNA for the CDR3 is TGTGCCAGCACCGGACAGAACAACTATCAGCCCCAGCATTTT.

There are a few counts of this clone. The gene calls are TRBV5-1 and TRBJ2-4; TRBD2 is a possible D gene (5 bases). Germline CDR1 and CDR2: SGHRS and YFSETQ. CDR3 size: 14 residues. The V gene lost 3 bases and the J gene lost 8 bases, with 15 bases spanning the gap. This CDR3 reads CASSWQGLSDIQYF. CDR3 DNA: TGCGCCAGCAGCTGGCAAGGACTTTCGGACATTCAGTACTTC.

This rearrangement joins TRBV27 to TRBJ2-5; a weak D match, TRBD2 (6 bases). V dropped 4 bases and J dropped 2 bases, with 8 bases sitting between them. From germline, CDR1 is MNHEY and CDR2 SMNVEV (reference sequence). There are 13 residues in the CDR3. CDR3 bases: TGTGCCAGCAGTTGGAGGGTTCAAGAGACCCAGTACTTC. Protein product: CASSWRVQETQYF.

This clone showed up just a few times. The chain couples TRBV27 to TRBJ2-7; 9 positions match TRBD1. V trimming: 7 bases; J trimming: 5 bases; junction bases outside the gene matches: 12. The CDR3 sequence is 15 residues long. Germline V gives CDR1 MNHEY, CDR2 SMNVEV (reference sequence). In DNA form, the CDR3 reads TGTGCCAGCATTAGTCGAGGGACAGGGCACCACGAGCAGTACTTC. Its protein product is CASISRGTGHHEQYF.